This TCR beta chain appears in the sequencing data of a study of T cell responses to AZD1222 COVID-19 vaccine. On this clone itself: As yet, its antigen is unknown.

Here immunoSEQ multiplex PCR was the method, and the copy in TCRdb shows in-frame clones only, minus some. In the table there are about 110,000 clones, just under 95% of which are singletons. Study-level points and caveats: Targeting of unmutated variant regions was reportedly seen in nearly half of spike-specific TCRs.

The CDR3 runs to 13 residues. Trimming at V came to 7 bases and at J to 6 bases, leaving 1 base not matched to a gene. Germline V gene data show CDR1 as SNHLY and CDR2 as FYNNEI. J is TRBJ2-7 and V is TRBV2; 15 bases agree with TRBD2. The receptor was isolated from an adult in good health. The sample here was peripheral blood, taken on day 0 of AZD1222 vaccination. The CDR3 reads CASMGLAGGEQYF. Here the CDR3 DNA reads TGTGCCAGCATGGGACTAGCGGGGGGCGAGCAGTACTTC.